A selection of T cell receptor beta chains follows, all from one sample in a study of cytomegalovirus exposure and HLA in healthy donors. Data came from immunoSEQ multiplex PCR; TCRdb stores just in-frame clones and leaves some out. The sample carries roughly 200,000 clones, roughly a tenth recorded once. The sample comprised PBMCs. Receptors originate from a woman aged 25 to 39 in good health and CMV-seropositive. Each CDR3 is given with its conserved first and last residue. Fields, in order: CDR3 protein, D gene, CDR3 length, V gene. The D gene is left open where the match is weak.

CSVEKGSGTGRGYTF TRBD1 15 TRBV29-1
CASSLVGVPFSGNTIYF - 17 TRBV5-1
CAWDREFLVDAGNTIYF TRBD1 17 TRBV30
CASSSGTGELFF - 12 TRBV7-3
CASISGRVLKNIQYF TRBD2 15 TRBV2
CASSDRVGETQYF - 13 TRBV2
CASSLAAGQETQYF - 14 TRBV5-1
CASSEGVGSLAGSSYEQYF TRBD2 19 TRBV6-1
CASSLDQGNEQFF - 13 TRBV27
CASSQLGQGRTEAFF TRBD1 15 TRBV23-1
CASSFSTPGTGYGYTF TRBD1 16 TRBV6-5
CSGDTGPGLAFF - 12 TRBV29-1
CASSLSNYEQYF - 12 TRBV5-6
CASSQEAGRGEAFF - 14 TRBV4-1
CASSIWGQSKSEAFF TRBD1 15 TRBV19
CASSFGEELFF - 11 TRBV5-6
CASSEPHQETQYF - 13 TRBV2
CASSLRLVTDTQYF - 14 TRBV11-2
CASSPLSGPQYF - 12 TRBV7-2
CASSSDRVEYTEAFF TRBD1 15 TRBV2
CASSSDQGSEAFF - 13 TRBV18